The TCR beta chain described here comes from a study of blood T cell repertoires in COVID-19. The CDR3 extends over 18 amino acids. The V and J ends lost 0 bases and 0 bases respectively, with 18 bases between them. CDR1 and CDR2 (germline): SGHRS, YFSETQ. As processed by the authors: Quantification of nucleated cells was approximated via reference gene primer amplification. The data were produced by immunoSEQ multiplex PCR, yet TCRdb's version contains in-frame clones alone and is incomplete. V and J calls and clone size are as listed in that table; D and trimming were resolved from the DNA. This table holds 200,000 to 250,000 clones, roughly 86% found once.

This chain joins TRBV5-1 and TRBJ1-1; TRBD1 might be the D (6 bases). The source material was peripheral blood. This clonotype originated in a woman in her twenties or thirties who had recovered from COVID-19. The DNA for the CDR3 is TGCGCCAGCAGCTTGGGTCCCGAGGGGGGGCTCATGAACACTGAAGCTTTCTTT. Translation gives CASSLGPEGGLMNTEAFF.